Listed below are T cell receptor beta chains from one sample, sequenced in a study of blood T cell repertoires in COVID-19. Some clones are missing from TCRdb's copy, which holds only in-frame ones; the method was immunoSEQ multiplex PCR. The sample contains over 120,000 clones, approximately 90% of which appear only once. Sequenced sample: peripheral blood. The origin of the receptors is a woman aged 45-59 years with acute or convalescent COVID-19. Both conserved end residues are part of each CDR3. D genes are given only for firm matches. Some rows mark clone size as missing; the rest say once, few, many or name a class of expanded clone.

NA	TRBJ1-1	TRBV28	TRBD1	TGTGCCAGCAGATACAGGACAGGGGCGAACACTGAAGCTTTCTTT	CASRYRTGANTEAFF
few	TRBJ1-2	TRBV7-9	NA	TGTGCCAGCAGCTTAACGGTTGCGTCTGGCTACACCTTC	CASSLTVASGYTF
NA	TRBJ2-3	TRBV10-3	TRBD2	TGTGCCATCAGTGAGGCTAGCGGGACTAGCACAGATACGCAGTATTTT	CAISEASGTSTDTQYF
once	TRBJ1-2	TRBV7-9	TRBD1	TGTGCCAGCAGCTTAGCGGGTGTGGGGGGACAGACGAATGGCTACACCTTC	CASSLAGVGGQTNGYTF
NA	TRBJ1-1	TRBV24-1	TRBD1	TGTGCCACCGAGACAGGGGGAGGGACTGAAGCTTTCTTT	CATETGGGTEAFF
NA	TRBJ2-3	TRBV5-1	NA	TGCGCCAGCAGCTTTAGTGTTGCGGGGGCCCTCACAGATACGCAGTATTTT	CASSFSVAGALTDTQYF
NA	TRBJ2-1	TRBV4-1	NA	TGCGCCAGCAGCCAAGACTTCAAGGTCAGGGATGAGCAGTTCTTC	CASSQDFKVRDEQFF
NA	TRBJ2-5	TRBV7-9	NA	TGTGCCAGCAGCCCCAGCATTGGGGGAGGAGAAGAGACCCAGTACTTC	CASSPSIGGGEETQYF
NA	TRBJ2-7	TRBV18	TRBD2	TGTGCCAGCTCACCAACGGGGGGGCCGGACGAGCAGTACTTC	CASSPTGGPDEQYF
NA	TRBJ1-2	TRBV3-1/TRBV3-2	TRBD1	TGTGCCAGCAGCCAGGCCCTGACAGGGGGAAATGGCTACACCTTC	CASSQALTGGNGYTF
few	TRBJ2-3	TRBV5-4	TRBD2	TGTGCCAGCAGCTTTACTAGCGGGAGGGCCGATACGCAGTATTTT	CASSFTSGRADTQYF
NA	TRBJ2-1	TRBV9	TRBD2	TGTGCCAGCAGCGTCTCGGGGGGAGGGTATGAGCAGTTCTTC	CASSVSGGGYEQFF
NA	TRBJ2-1	TRBV25-1	TRBD1	TGTGCCAGCAGTGAATGGAGGACAGGGGGCTCCTACAATGAGCAGTTCTTC	CASSEWRTGGSYNEQFF
NA	TRBJ2-7	TRBV29-1	NA	TGCAGCGTTGACCCGGAGGGAGGTGGGGAGCAGTACTTC	CSVDPEGGGEQYF
NA	TRBJ2-7	TRBV3-1/TRBV3-2	NA	TGTGCCAGCAGCCAAGGTGTTAGTAGGGAGGAGCAGTACTTC	CASSQGVSREEQYF
NA	TRBJ1-2	TRBV24-1	NA	TGTGCCACCAGTGACCCCCTGACAGACCGCTATGGCTACACCTTC	CATSDPLTDRYGYTF
NA	TRBJ2-2	TRBV6-4	TRBD2	TGTGCCAGCTCACGACTAGCGGGGGCGACCGGGGAGCTGTTTTTT	CASSRLAGATGELFF
NA	TRBJ1-1	TRBV20-1	NA	TGCAGTGCTAGTGCGGGGGGCGACACTGAAGCTTTCTTT	CSASAGGDTEAFF
once	TRBJ2-3	TRBV18	NA	TGTGCCAGCTCACCACGGGGCACTAGCACAGATACGCAGTATTTT	CASSPRGTSTDTQYF
few	TRBJ1-1	TRBV6-5	NA	TGTGCCAGCAATGGACATACGAACACTGAAGCTTTCTTT	CASNGHTNTEAFF
NA	TRBJ1-2	TRBV3-1/TRBV3-2	NA	TGTGCCAGCAGCCAAGAACGGCGGGGCTACACCTTC	CASSQERRGYTF
NA	TRBJ1-5	TRBV19	NA	TGTGCCAGTAGTATACCCCCAGGTCTCAGCCCCCAGCATTTT	CASSIPPGLSPQHF
NA	TRBJ2-7	TRBV2	NA	TGTGCCAGCACCCCGAGCGGCTACGAGCAGTACTTC	CASTPSGYEQYF
NA	TRBJ2-1	TRBV10-2	TRBD2	TGCGCCAGCTCCCCGGGGGCTAGCGGGAGAGAACCCTACAATGAGCAGTTCTTC	CASSPGASGREPYNEQFF
NA	TRBJ1-2	TRBV19	TRBD1	TGTGCCAGTAGTCCGGGACAGGGGGCCTATGGCTACACCTTC	CASSPGQGAYGYTF
NA	TRBJ2-7	TRBV5-1	TRBD1	TGCGCCAGCAGCTTGGAAGGACAGGACCGATCCGAGCAGTACTTC	CASSLEGQDRSEQYF
once	TRBJ2-1	TRBV30	TRBD1	TGTGCCTGGAGTGAGGGACAGTCCTACAATGAGCAGTTCTTC	CAWSEGQSYNEQFF
once	TRBJ2-7	TRBV18	NA	TGTGCCAGCTCACCACCCATCAATGGTGGAGGCGAGCAGTACTTC	CASSPPINGGGEQYF
NA	TRBJ2-7	TRBV27	NA	TGTGCCAGCAGTTTAGCCAGGGCTTACGAGCAGTACTTC	CASSLARAYEQYF
NA	TRBJ1-1	TRBV30	TRBD1	TGTGCCTGGAGTGTGAGGGGGCTCAGTGAAGCTTTCTTT	CAWSVRGLSEAFF
NA	TRBJ2-3	TRBV5-1	TRBD2	TGCGCCAGCAGCTTGGGTATAACTAGCGGGAGGGCCCCGGATACGCAGTATTTT	CASSLGITSGRAPDTQYF
NA	TRBJ1-2	TRBV24-1	NA	TGTGCCACCAGTGATTTGCAGGGGCAGGATGGTGGCTACACCTTC	CATSDLQGQDGGYTF
NA	TRBJ2-6	TRBV10-3	TRBD1	TGTGCCATCAGTGACCCCGGACAGGCTTCTGGGGCCAACGTCCTGACTTTC	CAISDPGQASGANVLTF
NA	TRBJ2-1	TRBV6-6	TRBD2	TGTGCCAGCAGTCAGGGACTAGCGGGAGTAAGGGGGAATGAGCAGTTCTTC	CASSQGLAGVRGNEQFF
NA	TRBJ2-2	TRBV28	TRBD2	TGTGCCAGCAGACTTAGCGGGGGGAACACCGGGGAGCTGTTTTTT	CASRLSGGNTGELFF
NA	TRBJ1-2	TRBV14	TRBD1	TGTGCCAGCAGCCAAGTAGGACAGGGGCCCTATGGCTACACCTTC	CASSQVGQGPYGYTF
NA	TRBJ2-3	TRBV2	TRBD2	TGTGCCAGCAGTGTGGCGGGGGGTGTCACAGATACGCAGTATTTT	CASSVAGGVTDTQYF
NA	TRBJ1-5	TRBV2	NA	TGTGCCAGCAGTGGATCAGGGAATCAGCCCCAGCATTTT	CASSGSGNQPQHF
NA	TRBJ1-1	TRBV7-9	TRBD1	TGTGCCAGCAGCTTAGGGGACAGGGATGCTTTCTTT	CASSLGDRDAFF
NA	TRBJ1-2	TRBV2	NA	TGTGCCAGCAGTGGACGGGTCCTGGAAGGCTACACCTTC	CASSGRVLEGYTF
few	TRBJ1-5	TRBV18	NA	TGTGCCAGCTCACCTCTAGACGGGAATCAGCCCCAGCATTTT	CASSPLDGNQPQHF
NA	TRBJ2-1	TRBV2	TRBD2	TGTGCCAGCAGGGAGAGACTAGCGGGGGGGCTCAATGAGCAGTTCTTC	CASRERLAGGLNEQFF
NA	TRBJ1-1	TRBV19	TRBD1	TGTGCCAGTAGTAGGGGACAGGTTAACACTGAAGCTTTCTTT	CASSRGQVNTEAFF
NA	TRBJ1-5	TRBV5-8	NA	TGTGCCAGCAGCTTGGGGACAGTATCTTATAGCAATCAGCCCCAGCATTTT	CASSLGTVSYSNQPQHF
NA	TRBJ2-7	TRBV5-4	TRBD2	TGTGCCAGCAGCCCTCCGGGACTAGCGTACGAGCAGTACTTC	CASSPPGLAYEQYF
NA	TRBJ1-4	TRBV6-1	NA	TGTGCCAGCAGTGAAGGAGGCAGGGATTCTAATGAAAAACTGTTTTTT	CASSEGGRDSNEKLFF
NA	TRBJ2-1	TRBV7-3	NA	TGTGCCAGCAGCTTATATCCCTTATCCGTTAGCTCCTACAATGAGCAGTTCTTC	CASSLYPLSVSSYNEQFF